The TCR beta chain described here comes from a study of shared T cell receptors in the human thymus. Some clones are missing from TCRdb's copy, which holds only in-frame ones; the method was immunoSEQ multiplex PCR. This sample has just under 550,000 clones, with 75% to 85% found just once. Per the germline V gene, CDR1 is LNHDA and CDR2 is SQIVND (reference sequence). The CDR3 runs to 14 residues. Trimming cost V 6 bases and J 2 bases; bases outside gene matches: 2. This sample was shared with a second study, whose subject was human thymus T cells.

The source of this sequence is a boy in the first two years of life with a congenital heart defect. The chain employs TRBV19 and TRBJ2-7; 12 bases line up with TRBD1. The sequencing input was thymocytes. DNA for the CDR3: TGTGCCAGTAGCCGGGACAGGGGGCCCTACGAGCAGTACTTC. This encodes CASSRDRGPYEQYF.